This entry lists 22 T cell receptor beta chains sequenced from one sample in a study of cytomegalovirus exposure and HLA in healthy donors (dated by TCRdb to about 2017). Library generation was performed with the immunoSEQ multiplex PCR assay. The multiplex PCR relied on a mix of 60 forward primers for TCR Vbeta segments and 13 reverse primers for TCR Jbeta segments. TCRdb took this table from immuneACCESS and kept in-frame rearrangements with V and J called. Such tables lack part of the clones; where checked against another copy, unresolved V genes explain under half of the gap, and the rest is unexplained. The sample table lists 150,000 to 200,000 clones, 80% to 90% of them with a count of one. The top ten clonotypes cover less than 2% of the sample. The specimen was PBMCs. The receptors originated from a woman aged 18-29 years in good health and CMV-seronegative.

The V gene is TRBV20-1, the J gene TRBJ1-2, with D perhaps TRBD1 (5 bases). The CDR3 contains 9 residues. Deletions cut 5 bases from V and 14 bases from J, with 12 bases between. CDR1 DFQATT and CDR2 SNEGSKA come from the germline V gene (reference sequence). CDR3 sequence (DNA): TGCAGTGCTTTAGGGGCCGGGACCTTC. It yields the protein CSALGAGTF.

The chain has TRBV5-1 and TRBJ1-1, with D hard to call. In germline, CDR1 is SGHRS, CDR2 YFSETQ. This CDR3 is built from 15 residues. Deletions cut 1 base from V and 1 base from J, with 11 bases between. The chain's CDR3 is CASSLYGQANTEAFF. CDR3 in DNA: TGCGCCAGCAGCTTGTATGGCCAGGCGAACACTGAAGCTTTCTTT.

This rearrangement joins TRBV5-1 to TRBJ2-2, with 7 positions matching TRBD1. Unmatched junction bases numbered 8, after V lost 0 bases and J lost 6 bases. The CDR3 runs 16 residues. CDR1 is SGHRS and CDR2 is YFSETQ in the germline V gene. The DNA of the CDR3 is TGCGCCAGCAGCTTGGTCGCAGGGGGTTTTCCCGGGGAGCTGTTTTTT. This sequence encodes CASSLVAGGFPGELFF.

The V and J genes are TRBV5-8 and TRBJ2-7; the match to TRBD1 covers 12 bases. CDR1 and CDR2 from the germline V gene are SGHTS and YDEGEE. This CDR3 has 15 residues. V lost 5 bases and J lost 5; bases outside the gene matches: 8. Here the CDR3 reads CASRLPGQGAHEQYF. CDR3 sequence (DNA): TGTGCCAGCAGACTCCCGGGACAGGGGGCCCACGAGCAGTACTTC. Filled out from reference TRBV5-8 and TRBJ2-7, the complete variable domain reads EAGVTQSPTHLIKTRGQQATLRCSPISGHTSVYWYQQALGLGLQFLLWYDEGEERNRGNFPPRFSGRQFPNYSSELNVNALELEDSALYLCASRLPGQGAHEQYFGPGTRLTVT.

The sample holds a few counts of this clone. This chain links TRBV4-1 with TRBJ2-3, with D possibly matching TRBD1 (5 bases). CDR1 and CDR2 from the germline V gene are MGHRA and YSYEKL. The CDR3 consists of 13 residues. Trimming pared 3 bases from V and 6 bases from J, leaving 10 bases between. DNA for the CDR3: TGCGCCAGCAGCCACTTCCAGGGCGATACGCAGTATTTT. This gives the protein CASSHFQGDTQYF.

This clone occurred many times. This chain joins TRBV4-1 and TRBJ1-1; 7 bases line up with TRBD1. The germline V gene has CDR1 MGHRA and CDR2 YSYEKL. With V trimmed by 0 bases and J by 11 bases, 6 bases remained unmatched. This CDR3 region has 13 residues. The CDR3 loop reads CASSQDPDRLAFF. DNA of the CDR3: TGCGCCAGCAGCCAAGATCCGGACAGGTTGGCTTTCTTT.

The rearrangement joins TRBV11-2 to TRBJ2-2; 9 nucleotides line up with TRBD1. CDR3 length equals 19 residues. Per germline, CDR1 SGHAT and CDR2 FQNNGV. With 2 bases clipped from V and 5 bases from J, the junction kept 15 bases outside the gene matches. The chain's CDR3 is CASSLIGQGIYPRTGELFF. The CDR3 nucleotides are TGTGCCAGCAGCTTAATCGGACAGGGGATATACCCGAGAACCGGGGAGCTGTTTTTT.

The chain couples TRBV11-2 to TRBJ2-3; 9 positions agree with TRBD2. From germline, CDR1 is SGHAT and CDR2 FQNNGV. V dropped 2 bases and J dropped 1; count of bases not matched to a gene: 7. CDR3 length: 17 residues. In DNA, the CDR3 is TGTGCCAGCAGCTTATCTGGCGCTAGCGGGGGCACAGATACGCAGTATTTT. It encodes CASSLSGASGGTDTQYF.

The chain carries TRBV18 and TRBJ2-3; D perhaps matches TRBD1 (5 bases). Trimming removed 3 bases at V and 0 bases at J, with 19 bases between. This CDR3 is 18 amino acids long. Germline lookup yields CDR1 KGHSH and CDR2 LQKENI. The CDR3 sequence is CASSPNRSEPASTDTQYF. In nucleotides, the CDR3 is TGTGCCAGCTCACCGAACAGGTCAGAGCCGGCAAGCACAGATACGCAGTATTTT.

The chain couples TRBV6-1 to TRBJ2-7; 7 bases align to TRBD1. There are 12 residues in the CDR3. Looked up from germline, CDR1 is MNHNS and CDR2 is SASEGT. The V gene end was trimmed by 3 bases and the J gene end by 4 bases; junction bases not matched to a gene: 0. Written as DNA, the CDR3 is TGTGCCAGCAGTGACAGGGGGTACGAGCAGTACTTC. It yields the protein CASSDRGYEQYF.

The genes are TRBV29-1 and TRBJ2-6; TRBD1 agrees at 10 bases. The CDR3 consists of 19 residues. Looked up from germline, CDR1 is SQVTM and CDR2 is ANQGSEA. Unmatched junction bases numbered 12, after V lost 3 bases and J lost 1 base. CDR3 nucleotides: TGCAGCGTTGAGGCACCAACGGGACAGGGGATTTCTGGGGCCAACGTCCTGACTTTC. Translated: CSVEAPTGQGISGANVLTF.

The genes are TRBV19 and TRBJ1-1; possible D gene TRBD1, 6 bases. V gave up 7 bases and J gave up 1 base, with 13 bases separating them. This CDR3 region has 14 residues. Germline V gene lookup returns CDR1 LNHDA and CDR2 SQIVND (reference sequence). CDR3 coding DNA: TGTGCCAGTACCTCAACAGGGAAGAACACTGAAGCTTTCTTT. Its translation: CASTSTGKNTEAFF.

V usage is TRBV7-9 and J usage is TRBJ2-1, with unresolved D. CDR1 SEHNR and CDR2 FQNEAQ come from the germline V gene (reference sequence). CDR3 length equals 17 residues. Trimming removed 1 base at V and 0 bases at J, with 13 bases between. The CDR3 sequence: CASSLGRGGSSYNEQFF. Here the CDR3 DNA reads TGTGCCAGCAGCTTAGGGAGAGGCGGTAGCTCCTACAATGAGCAGTTCTTC.

The rearrangement links TRBV10-3 to TRBJ2-7, with D perhaps matching TRBD2 (5 bases). Germline V gene data show CDR1 as ENHRY and CDR2 as SYGVKD. Trimming stripped 11 bases from V and 1 base from J, with 12 bases between. The CDR3 has 12 residues. CDR3 protein: CAVRTGSYEQYF. As DNA, the CDR3 is TGTGCCGTCCGGACTGGTTCCTACGAGCAGTACTTC.

This sequence joins TRBV28 and TRBJ2-7, with D unclear. CDR1 is MDHEN and CDR2 is SYDVKM in the germline V gene. The CDR3 is 15 residues long. Between the trimmed V and J ends, which lost 4 bases and 4 bases, there was a span of 17 bases. This chain's CDR3 is CASSSEPFLIYEQYF. CDR3 nucleotide sequence: TGTGCCAGCAGTTCCGAGCCCTTCTTGATATACGAGCAGTACTTC.

This sequence joins TRBV13 and TRBJ1-2; D is ambiguous. The CDR3 spans 14 residues. The ends were cut back, 0 bases at V and 3 bases at J, with 8 bases in the middle. CDR1 and CDR2 (germline): PRHDT, FYEKMQ (reference sequence). CDR3 residues: CASSLGRQDYGYTF. CDR3 nucleotide sequence: TGTGCCAGCAGCTTAGGTCGGCAGGACTATGGCTACACCTTC.

The chain links TRBV29-1 to TRBJ2-7, with 9 positions matching TRBD1. Germline V gene lookup returns CDR1 SQVTM and CDR2 ANQGSEA. Unmatched junction bases numbered 3, after V lost 6 bases and J lost 0 bases. The CDR3 spans 13 residues. The CDR3 loop reads CSVRDRASYEQYF. The CDR3 bases are TGCAGCGTCCGGGACAGGGCCTCCTACGAGCAGTACTTC.

A single count supports this clone. This chain uses TRBV5-6 with TRBJ2-7, with 10 bases that match TRBD2. Germline V lookup: CDR1 SGHDT, CDR2 YYEEEE. V was clipped by 0 bases and J by 5 bases; unmatched bases: 14. The CDR3 is 18 amino acids. CDR3 in DNA: TGTGCCAGCAGCTTGGCCCAGGCTAGCGGGAGTGTCATTGACGAGCAGTACTTC. Translated, it gives CASSLAQASGSVIDEQYF.

The chain couples TRBV29-1 to TRBJ2-7, with D possibly being TRBD2 (6 bases). Between the trimmed V and J ends, which lost 7 bases and 5 bases, there was a span of 18 bases. CDR1 is SQVTM and CDR2 is ANQGSEA in the germline V gene. This CDR3 spans 13 amino acids. The CDR3 DNA reads as TGCAGCGCGAGAAGAGGGGCGGGGAACGAGCAGTACTTC. This translates into CSARRGAGNEQYF.

The V and J genes are TRBV5-1 and TRBJ2-3, with 10 bases matching TRBD2. This CDR3 spans 15 amino acids. With V trimmed by 6 bases and J by 6 bases, 10 bases remained unmatched. CDR1 and CDR2 (germline): SGHRS, YFSETQ. CDR3 region: CASTLSGGAFDTQYF. CDR3 nucleotide sequence: TGCGCCAGCACCCTCAGCGGGGGGGCCTTTGATACGCAGTATTTT.

This chain uses TRBV6-1 with TRBJ1-2; tentatively, D is TRBD1 (5 bases). Germline CDR1 and CDR2: MNHNS and SASEGT. This CDR3 comprises 14 residues. Trimming took 8 bases from V and 2 from J, leaving 15 bases between them. The CDR3 loop reads CASAEAGGNYGYTF. In DNA, the CDR3 is TGTGCCAGCGCCGAAGCCGGGGGAAACTATGGCTACACCTTC.

This chain joins TRBV5-1 and TRBJ2-2; 8 nucleotides line up with TRBD2. This CDR3 is built from 17 residues. Germline values: CDR1 SGHRS, CDR2 YFSETQ. The J segment lost 5 bases and the V segment lost 0 bases, leaving 9 bases of the junction unmatched. CDR3: CASSLAGGTSITGELFF. The CDR3 DNA follows: TGCGCCAGCAGCTTGGCCGGGGGGACTAGTATTACCGGGGAGCTGTTTTTT.